The 27 T cell receptor beta chains listed next were all sequenced from one sample in a study of OX40 agonist ivuxolimab in advanced cancers. Using immunoSEQ multiplex PCR, the repertoire was profiled, and TCRdb retains in-frame clones only, with some absent. The sample records some 130,000 clones, approximately 90% being singletons. Specimen: CD4+ or CD8+ T cells sorted from blood, collected in a trial of the OX40 agonist ivuxolimab. All receptors come from an adult with an advanced solid tumor such as melanoma, head and neck, liver or kidney cancer.

This rearrangement joins TRBV11-3 to TRBJ2-1; 11 bases match TRBD2. Looked up from germline, CDR1 is SGHNT and CDR2 is YENEEA. Germline trimming cut 5 bases from V and 10 bases from J; bases unmatched to any gene: 10. This CDR3 is built from 15 residues. The CDR3 loop reads CASSPELAGVGEQFF. CDR3 bases: TGTGCCAGCAGCCCCGAACTAGCGGGAGTAGGGGAGCAGTTCTTC. The complete variable domain, with remaining parts taken from reference TRBV11-3 and TRBJ2-1, reads EAGVVQSPRYKIIEKKQPVAFWCNPISGHNTLYWYLQNLGQGPELLIRYENEEAVDDSQLPKDRFSAERLKGVDSTLKIQPAELGDSAVYLCASSPELAGVGEQFFGPGTRLTVL.

The chain carries TRBV29-1 and TRBJ1-2, with D unclear. Looked up from germline, CDR1 is SQVTM and CDR2 is ANQGSEA. The CDR3 spans 13 residues. Deletions cut 6 bases from V and 2 bases from J, with 13 bases between. CDR3 region: CSVGSTDNYGYTF. CDR3 DNA sequence: TGCAGCGTGGGGAGTACAGACAACTATGGCTACACCTTC.

This chain uses TRBV7-3 with TRBJ2-1, with TRBD1 identical over 7 bases. Unmatched junction bases numbered 8, after V lost 8 bases and J lost 10 bases. The germline gives CDR1 SGHTA, CDR2 FQGTGA. The CDR3 totals 12 residues. The CDR3 protein is CASSTGFGEQFF. The CDR3 region has the DNA TGTGCCAGCTCGACAGGGTTTGGCGAGCAGTTCTTC.

This clone was observed once. The chain joins TRBV29-1 to TRBJ2-1; 8 positions agree with TRBD2. The V segment lost 4 bases and the J segment 4 bases; nucleotides outside the gene matches: 3. The length of the CDR3 is 13 residues. The germline V gene has CDR1 SQVTM and CDR2 ANQGSEA. This CDR3 reads CSVVGLGYNEQFF. In nucleotides, the CDR3 is TGCAGCGTTGTGGGACTAGGGTACAATGAGCAGTTCTTC.

As DNA, the CDR3 is TGTGCCAGCAGCTTGGCGAGAAGTCTCTATGGCTACACCTTC. Translation gives CASSLARSLYGYTF. The J gene is TRBJ1-2, the V gene TRBV5-6; D unresolved. Germline V gives CDR1 SGHDT, CDR2 YYEEEE. The CDR3 loop spans 14 amino acids. V was clipped by 0 bases and J by 4 bases, with 10 bases between them. The full variable domain, in which reference TRBV5-6 and TRBJ1-2 provide the parts outside the CDR3, is DAGVTQSPTHLIKTRGQQVTLRCSPKSGHDTVSWYQQALGQGPQFIFQYYEEEERQRGNFPDRFSGHQFPNYSSELNVNALLLGDSALYLCASSLARSLYGYTFGSGTRLTVV.

The chain recombines TRBV5-4 with TRBJ2-2, with D perhaps TRBD1 (6 bases). V was cut by 1 base and J by 1 base, with 8 bases left in between. CDR3 length equals 15 residues. Germline-derived CDR1 and CDR2 are SGHNT and YYREEE (reference sequence). The CDR3 DNA reads as TGTGCCAGCAGCTTGAACAGGGAGAACACCGGGGAGCTGTTTTTT. It is translated as CASSLNRENTGELFF.

CDR3 protein: CASSRPESYGYTF. CDR3 DNA sequence: TGTGCCAGCAGTCGACCAGAAAGCTATGGCTACACCTTC. V is TRBV28 and J is TRBJ1-2; D uncertain. Per the germline V gene, CDR1 is MDHEN and CDR2 is SYDVKM. V lost 5 bases, J lost 4 bases, and 11 bases lay in between. The CDR3 loop spans 13 amino acids.

V is TRBV7-3 and J is TRBJ2-2; D gene ambiguous. The CDR3 is 18 amino acids. Germline V gives CDR1 SGHTA, CDR2 FQGTGA. The germline V and J ends were trimmed by 2 bases and 5 bases, with 21 bases remaining between them. CDR3 residues: CASSLRSSPVRGTGELFF. CDR3 nucleotides: TGTGCCAGCAGCTTACGGTCCTCCCCCGTTAGAGGAACCGGGGAGCTGTTTTTT.

This rearrangement joins TRBV28 to TRBJ1-2, with unresolved D. Trimming removed 3 bases from V and 4 bases from J, with 12 bases in between. CDR1 MDHEN and CDR2 SYDVKM come from the germline V gene. CDR3 length: 14 amino acids. The CDR3 sequence: CASSFSSYFYGYTF. The CDR3, as DNA: TGTGCCAGCAGTTTTTCGAGCTACTTCTATGGCTACACCTTC.

The V gene is TRBV28, the J gene TRBJ2-7, with D perhaps TRBD1 (6 bases). The CDR3 length is 14 residues. V gave up 8 bases and J gave up 6 bases, with 20 bases separating them. From germline, CDR1 is MDHEN and CDR2 SYDVKM. The chain's CDR3 is CASGITTGFGEQYF. The CDR3 coding sequence is TGTGCCAGCGGAATTACAACAGGGTTCGGCGAGCAGTACTTC.

The chain employs TRBV29-1 and TRBJ2-7, with TRBD2 matching 7 bases. CDR1 is SQVTM, CDR2 ANQGSEA, per germline. The CDR3 runs to 15 residues. V was pared by 1 base and J by 4 bases, with 10 bases of the junction left unmatched. As DNA, the CDR3 is TGCAGCGTTGAAGGGGGCCCTAGCGGTATTTACGAGCAGTACTTC. Protein product: CSVEGGPSGIYEQYF.

The CDR3 region is CASTSGLLNEKLFF. As DNA, the CDR3 is TGTGCCAGTACCTCGGGGCTGCTTAATGAAAAACTGTTTTTT. The chain carries TRBV19 and TRBJ1-4, with D possibly being TRBD1 (5 bases). The germline CDR1 and CDR2 sequences are LNHDA and SQIVND (reference sequence). The CDR3 extends over 14 amino acids. V was pared by 7 bases and J by 4 bases, with 13 bases between.

This chain connects TRBV28 to TRBJ1-2, with D perhaps TRBD1 (5 bases). Trimming pared 6 bases from V and 8 bases from J, leaving 10 bases between. Germline V lookup: CDR1 MDHEN, CDR2 SYDVKM. The CDR3 contains 11 residues. CDR3 protein: CASSDSSGYTF. The CDR3 DNA is TGTGCCAGCAGCGACAGCTCCGGCTACACCTTC.

The genes are TRBV5-1 and TRBJ2-1; 10 nucleotides match TRBD1. Germline V lookup: CDR1 SGHRS, CDR2 YFSETQ. Losses at the gene ends were 4 bases for V and 9 bases for J; bases not matched to a gene: 13. The CDR3 runs to 16 residues. The CDR3 nucleotides read TGCGCCAGCAGCGTAAGACAGGGGGCGAATTGGAGTGAGCAGTTCTTC. The encoded protein is CASSVRQGANWSEQFF.

The chain couples TRBV28 to TRBJ2-3; 8 bases fit TRBD1. There are 17 residues in the CDR3. The V and J ends lost 1 base and 5 bases, in that order; junction bases with no gene match: 11. Germline V gene sequence: CDR1 MDHEN, CDR2 SYDVKM. In nucleotides, the CDR3 is TGTGCCAGCAGTTTATCCAAAGGACAGGGCAGTGTAGATACGCAGTATTTT. Encoded protein: CASSLSKGQGSVDTQYF.

The chain has TRBV7-9 and TRBJ2-1, with a tentative D call TRBD2 (5 bases). There are 15 residues in the CDR3. CDR1 SEHNR and CDR2 FQNEAQ come from the germline V gene (reference sequence). V lost 2 bases and J 6 bases, leaving 14 bases between the germline ends. The CDR3 DNA is TGTGCCAGCAGCTTACTAGCTTTTCTGCCCAATGAGCAGTTCTTC. Its protein is CASSLLAFLPNEQFF.

The V call is TRBV19, the J call TRBJ1-1; possibly TRBD1 for D (5 bases). V lost 4 bases, J lost 2 bases, and 17 bases lay in between. Germline lookup yields CDR1 LNHDA and CDR2 SQIVND (reference sequence). The length of the CDR3 is 16 residues. This CDR3 reads CASSSAPRDGNTEAFF. The DNA of the CDR3 is TGTGCCAGTAGTAGCGCGCCCAGGGACGGAAACACTGAAGCTTTCTTT.

The V gene is TRBV5-1, the J gene TRBJ2-7; D gene unclear. The CDR3 has 15 residues. Germline CDR1 and CDR2: SGHRS and YFSETQ. Trimming took off 0 bases at V and 5 bases at J, with 15 bases between the two ends. In DNA, the CDR3 is TGCGCCAGCAGCTTGGATGGTGGGATGGCGAACGAGCAGTACTTC. Translation: CASSLDGGMANEQYF.

CDR3 in amino acids: CASSLSPGMNTEAFF. The CDR3 DNA sequence: TGTGCCAGCAGTTTATCCCCCGGCATGAACACTGAAGCTTTCTTT. The chain uses TRBV27 and TRBJ1-1; D unresolved. Trimming stripped 0 bases from V and 0 bases from J, with 8 bases between. Germline CDR1 and CDR2: MNHEY and SMNVEV (reference sequence). There are 15 residues in the CDR3.

The V and J genes are TRBV10-3 and TRBJ2-4, with TRBD2 as a possible D gene (6 bases). There are 15 residues in the CDR3. V lost 4 bases, J lost 0 bases, and 10 bases lay in between. Looked up from germline, CDR1 is ENHRY and CDR2 is SYGVKD. CDR3 bases: TGTGCCATCAGTGCCGGGGGACTAGCCAAAAACATTCAGTACTTC. This translates into CAISAGGLAKNIQYF.

The chain combines TRBV1 with TRBJ2-2. TRBV1 is annotated as a pseudogene. This CDR3 has 13 amino acids. CDR3 region: CTSSLGGTGELFF. DNA of the CDR3: TGCACCAGCAGCCTTGGGGGCACCGGGGAGCTGTTTTTT.

The chain couples TRBV28 to TRBJ2-7, with D perhaps TRBD1 or TRBD2 (5 bases each). V was clipped by 5 bases and J by 5 bases, with 16 bases between them. The CDR3 loop spans 14 amino acids. Germline V gene lookup returns CDR1 MDHEN and CDR2 SYDVKM. CDR3 DNA: TGTGCCAGCAGTCCGGGGACCCTTCTCAACGAGCAGTACTTC. Its protein is CASSPGTLLNEQYF.

This sequence joins TRBV11-2 and TRBJ1-1, with 8 bases that match TRBD1. The germline gives CDR1 SGHAT, CDR2 FQNNGV. V dropped 5 bases and J dropped 1; count of bases not matched to a gene: 6. The CDR3 is 15 residues long. The CDR3 DNA sequence: TGTGCCAGCAGCACAGGGGGGGATGCGAACACTGAAGCTTTCTTT. It translates to CASSTGGDANTEAFF.

This chain joins TRBV6-1 and TRBJ1-2, with 9 positions matching TRBD1. The CDR3 covers 14 residues. Germline assignment: CDR1 MNHNS and CDR2 SASEGT. V shed 6 bases and J 5 bases; nucleotides not matched to a gene: 7. This CDR3 is CASSADRGRYGYTF. The CDR3 nucleotides read TGTGCCAGCAGCGCAGACAGGGGGAGGTATGGCTACACCTTC.

This chain connects TRBV5-4 to TRBJ2-5, with 7 bases fitting TRBD2. Germline loops: CDR1 SGHNT, CDR2 YYREEE (reference sequence). The V and J ends lost 4 bases and 5 bases, in that order; junction bases with no gene match: 17. There are 17 residues in the CDR3. The CDR3 protein is CASSLLGSGMGSETQYF. CDR3 bases: TGTGCCAGCAGCCTTCTGGGGAGCGGGATGGGGTCGGAGACCCAGTACTTC.

This rearrangement joins TRBV28 to TRBJ2-7; unclear D gene. Germline V gene lookup returns CDR1 MDHEN and CDR2 SYDVKM. The CDR3 totals 13 residues. V gave up 1 base and J gave up 3 bases, with 7 bases separating them. In DNA form, the CDR3 reads TGTGCCAGCAGTTTATCCCCCATCTACGAGCAGTACTTC. It translates to CASSLSPIYEQYF.

This chain links TRBV6-5 with TRBJ1-2, with D unresolved. V shed 2 bases and J shed 3 bases, with 13 bases lying between them. This CDR3 contains 15 residues. The germline gives CDR1 MNHEY, CDR2 SVGAGI. In DNA form, the CDR3 reads TGTGCCAGCAGTTACAGGGAGACTAACGACTATGGCTACACCTTC. Its translation: CASSYRETNDYGYTF.